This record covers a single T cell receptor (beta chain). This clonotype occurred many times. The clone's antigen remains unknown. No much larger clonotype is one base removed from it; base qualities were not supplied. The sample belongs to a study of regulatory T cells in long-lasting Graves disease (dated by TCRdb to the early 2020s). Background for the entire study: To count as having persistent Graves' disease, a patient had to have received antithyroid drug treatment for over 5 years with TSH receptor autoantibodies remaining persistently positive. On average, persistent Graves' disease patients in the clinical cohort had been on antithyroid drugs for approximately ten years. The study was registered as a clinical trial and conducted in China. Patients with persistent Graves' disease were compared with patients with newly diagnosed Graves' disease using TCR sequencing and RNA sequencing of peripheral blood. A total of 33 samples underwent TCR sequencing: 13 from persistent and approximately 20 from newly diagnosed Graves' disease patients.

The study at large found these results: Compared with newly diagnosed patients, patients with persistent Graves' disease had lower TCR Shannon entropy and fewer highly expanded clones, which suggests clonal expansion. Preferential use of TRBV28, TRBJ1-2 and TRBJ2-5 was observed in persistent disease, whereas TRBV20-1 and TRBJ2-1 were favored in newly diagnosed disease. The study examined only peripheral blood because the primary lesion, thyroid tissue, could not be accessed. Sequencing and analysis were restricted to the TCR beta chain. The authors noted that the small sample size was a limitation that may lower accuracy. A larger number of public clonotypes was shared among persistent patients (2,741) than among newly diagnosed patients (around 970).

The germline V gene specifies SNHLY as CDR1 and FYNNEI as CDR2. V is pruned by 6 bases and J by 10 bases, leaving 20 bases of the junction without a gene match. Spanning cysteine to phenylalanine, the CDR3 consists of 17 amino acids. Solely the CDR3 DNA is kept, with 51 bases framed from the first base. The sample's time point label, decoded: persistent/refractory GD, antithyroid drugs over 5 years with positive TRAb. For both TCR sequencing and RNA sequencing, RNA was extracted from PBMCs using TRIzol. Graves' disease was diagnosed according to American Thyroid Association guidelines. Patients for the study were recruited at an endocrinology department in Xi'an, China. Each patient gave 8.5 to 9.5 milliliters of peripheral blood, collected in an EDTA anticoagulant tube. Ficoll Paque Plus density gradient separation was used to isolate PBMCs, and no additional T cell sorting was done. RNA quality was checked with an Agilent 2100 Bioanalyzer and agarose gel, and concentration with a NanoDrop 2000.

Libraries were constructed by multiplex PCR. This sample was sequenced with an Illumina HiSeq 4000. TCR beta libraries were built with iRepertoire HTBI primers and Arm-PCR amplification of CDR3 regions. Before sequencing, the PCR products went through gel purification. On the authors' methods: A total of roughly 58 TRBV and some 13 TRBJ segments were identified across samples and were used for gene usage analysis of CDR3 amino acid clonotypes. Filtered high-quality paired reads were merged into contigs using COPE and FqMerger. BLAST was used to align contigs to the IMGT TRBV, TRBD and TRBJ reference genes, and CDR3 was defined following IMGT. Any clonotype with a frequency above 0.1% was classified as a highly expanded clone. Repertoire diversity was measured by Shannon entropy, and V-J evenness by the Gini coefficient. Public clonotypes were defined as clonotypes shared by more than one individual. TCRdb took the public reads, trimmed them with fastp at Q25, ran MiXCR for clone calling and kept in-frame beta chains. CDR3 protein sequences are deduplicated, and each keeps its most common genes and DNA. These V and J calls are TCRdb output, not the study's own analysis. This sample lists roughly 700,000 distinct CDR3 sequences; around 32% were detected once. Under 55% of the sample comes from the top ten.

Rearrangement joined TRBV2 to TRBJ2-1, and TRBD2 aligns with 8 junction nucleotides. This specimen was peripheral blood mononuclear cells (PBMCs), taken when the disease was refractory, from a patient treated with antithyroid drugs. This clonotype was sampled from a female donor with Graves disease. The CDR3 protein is CASSEGPGAGVGGEQFF. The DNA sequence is TGTGCCAGCAGCGAGGGCCCGGGAGCGGGAGTGGGTGGCGAGCAGTTCTTC.